This TCR beta chain originates from a study of CD8 T cells in ankylosing spondylitis. CDR1 is LGHNT, CDR2 FRNRAP, per germline. The CDR3 contains 13 residues. V was shortened by 6 bases and J by 7 bases, with 13 bases between the two germline ends. This clonotype was observed a handful of times. Its matching antigen is unknown. Study-level findings and limits: Disease-linked clones proved CD8+ and comparatively uncommon in peripheral blood. Significant enrichment of disease-linked clones was reported in matched ankylosing spondylitis synovial fluid. Some of the motif variants had earlier been found in reactive arthritis patients' fluid and blood.

Generation of TCR beta libraries employed quantitative 5'-RACE incorporating molecular barcodes. TCRdb ran MiXCR on the 5' RACE reads and lists one entry per CDR3 protein. In the table there are roughly 230,000 distinct CDR3 sequences, 15% to 20% of which are singletons. The TCR was taken from a male donor with ankylosing spondylitis or in good health (not recorded which). Sequencing input: blood, either unsorted or a sorted T cell fraction (not recorded which). J is TRBJ2-1 and V is TRBV12-5; no firm D call. DNA for the CDR3: TGTGCTAGTGGACTGGAGTTGGGTAATGAGCAGTTCTTC. Protein: CASGLELGNEQFF.